The rows below give T cell receptor beta chains drawn from one sample of a study of T cells in Graves' hyperthyroidism and ophthalmopathy. One entry per CDR3 protein results from TCRdb running MiXCR on the multiplex PCR reads. This table has around 700,000 distinct CDR3 sequences, roughly a third appearing once. Source material: blood. These TCRs come from a woman between 40 and 50 years old with Graves' hyperthyroidism. CDR3s include the opening cysteine and the closing phenylalanine or tryptophan. D genes are given only for firm matches. Clone sizes are given selectively: once, few, many, or a class where the clone is expanded.

D: .; V: TRBV10-1; J: TRBJ2-7; size: .; DNA: TGCGCCAGCAGTGAGAACAGGGACTACGAGCAGTACTTC; CDR3: CASSENRDYEQYF
D: .; V: TRBV12-3/TRBV12-4; J: TRBJ2-2; size: .; DNA: TGTGCCAGCAGCACAACTAGCAACACCGGGGAGCTGTTTTTT; CDR3: CASSTTSNTGELFF
D: TRBD1; V: TRBV5-8; J: TRBJ1-5; size: .; DNA: TGTGCCAGCAGTAAACAGGGGGCACGGGGGCAGCCCCAGCATTTT; CDR3: CASSKQGARGQPQHF
D: .; V: TRBV7-2; J: TRBJ1-2; size: few; DNA: TGTGCCAGCAGCTTAAGTCGAGGGCAGGGAGCTAACTATGGCTACACCTTC; CDR3: CASSLSRGQGANYGYTF
D: .; V: TRBV28; J: TRBJ1-1; size: few; DNA: TGTGCCAGTAAAAGGAGGTCGGCTTTCTTT; CDR3: CASKRRSAFF
D: .; V: TRBV2; J: TRBJ1-5; size: .; DNA: TGTGCCAGCAGATCGGGACTAGCGGGGTACCAAGAGACCCAGCATTTT; CDR3: CASRSGLAGYQETQHF
D: .; V: TRBV18; J: TRBJ1-2; size: few; DNA: TGTGCCAGTCACAACTCCGTCAATGGCTACACCTTC; CDR3: CASHNSVNGYTF
D: .; V: TRBV11-2; J: TRBJ1-1; size: .; DNA: TGTGCCAGCAGCCTTCAACAGGGACGAAACACTGAAGCTTTCTTT; CDR3: CASSLQQGRNTEAFF
D: .; V: TRBV10-3; J: TRBJ1-5; size: .; DNA: TGTGCCAGCGGATTTCGAGGACTCGATAGCAATCAGCCCCAGCATTTT; CDR3: CASGFRGLDSNQPQHF
D: TRBD1; V: TRBV4-3; J: TRBJ1-2; size: .; DNA: TGCGCCAGCAGCCAAGTATGGGACAGGATCTATGGCTACACCTTC; CDR3: CASSQVWDRIYGYTF
D: TRBD1; V: TRBV6-4; J: TRBJ1-2; size: few; DNA: TGTGCCAGCAGCCCGGCGACAGGGGACCTCTATGGCTACACCTTC; CDR3: CASSPATGDLYGYTF
D: .; V: TRBV14; J: TRBJ2-7; size: many; DNA: TGTGCCAGCAGCCAAGAACGGGGGCCCTACGAGCAGTACTTC; CDR3: CASSQERGPYEQYF
D: .; V: TRBV29-1; J: TRBJ1-1; size: .; DNA: TGCAGTTTCGAAGCTTGGTCAGGGAACACTGAAGCTTTCTTT; CDR3: CSFEAWSGNTEAFF
D: TRBD2; V: TRBV7-3; J: TRBJ2-3; size: .; DNA: TGTGCCAGCAGCTCGTGGACTAGCGGGAGTATCACAGATACGCAGTATTTT; CDR3: CASSSWTSGSITDTQYF
D: .; V: TRBV25-1; J: TRBJ1-3; size: .; DNA: TGTGCCAGCCATCCCGGCGGATCTGGAAACACCATATATTTT; CDR3: CASHPGGSGNTIYF
D: .; V: TRBV6-5; J: TRBJ1-3; size: .; DNA: TGTGCCAGCAATGATGGGGGCCGAAACACCATATATTTT; CDR3: CASNDGGRNTIYF
D: TRBD1; V: TRBV6-5; J: TRBJ1-4; size: many; DNA: TGTGCCAGTCGGGGGGCAGGGGGCAAAAAACTGTTTTTT; CDR3: CASRGAGGKKLFF
D: TRBD1; V: TRBV20-1; J: TRBJ1-5; size: many; DNA: TGCAGTGCTAATACAGGGGGCGCTTACAATCAGCCCCAGCATTTT; CDR3: CSANTGGAYNQPQHF
D: TRBD1; V: TRBV27; J: TRBJ1-6; size: few; DNA: TGTGCCAGCAGTTTGTTTCGACAGGGTGGGCCACCCCTCCACTTT; CDR3: CASSLFRQGGPPLHF
D: .; V: TRBV4-2; J: TRBJ1-5; size: few; DNA: TGTGCCAGCAGCCAAGACGCGCGGGGCTCCTATCAGCCCCAGCATTTT; CDR3: CASSQDARGSYQPQHF
D: .; V: TRBV7-9; J: TRBJ2-7; size: many; DNA: TGTGCCAGCAGCTTAATGGCTTACGAGCAGTACTTC; CDR3: CASSLMAYEQYF
D: TRBD1; V: TRBV7-2; J: TRBJ2-7; size: .; DNA: TGTGCCAGCAGCTTAGGAATGTCACAGGGGAGCTCCTACGAGCAGTACTTC; CDR3: CASSLGMSQGSSYEQYF